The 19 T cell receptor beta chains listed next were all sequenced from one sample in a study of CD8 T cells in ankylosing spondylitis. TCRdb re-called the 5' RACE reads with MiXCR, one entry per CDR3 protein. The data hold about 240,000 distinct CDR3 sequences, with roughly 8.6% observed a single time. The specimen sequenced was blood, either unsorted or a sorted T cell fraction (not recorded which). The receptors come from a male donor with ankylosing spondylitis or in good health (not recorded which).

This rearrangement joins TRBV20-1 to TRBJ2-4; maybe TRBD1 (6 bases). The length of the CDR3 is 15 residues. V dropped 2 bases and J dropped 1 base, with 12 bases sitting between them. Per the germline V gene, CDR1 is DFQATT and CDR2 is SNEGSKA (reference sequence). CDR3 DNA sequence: TGCAGTGCTAGACCGGACAGCGAGGCCAAAAACATTCAGTACTTC. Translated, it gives CSARPDSEAKNIQYF.

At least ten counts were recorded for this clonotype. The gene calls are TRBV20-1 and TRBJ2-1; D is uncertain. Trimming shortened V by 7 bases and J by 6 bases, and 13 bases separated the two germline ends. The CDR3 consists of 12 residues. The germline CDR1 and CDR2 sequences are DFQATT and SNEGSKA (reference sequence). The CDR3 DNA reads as TGCAGTGTTACGAGTGACACCAATGAGCAGTTCTTC. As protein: CSVTSDTNEQFF.

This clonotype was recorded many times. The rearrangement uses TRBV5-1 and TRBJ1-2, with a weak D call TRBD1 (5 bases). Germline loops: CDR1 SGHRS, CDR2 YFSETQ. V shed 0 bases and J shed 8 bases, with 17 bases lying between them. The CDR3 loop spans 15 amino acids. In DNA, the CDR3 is TGCGCCAGCAGCTTGGAATCGGACAAAGGTGGCGGCTACACCTTC. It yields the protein CASSLESDKGGGYTF.

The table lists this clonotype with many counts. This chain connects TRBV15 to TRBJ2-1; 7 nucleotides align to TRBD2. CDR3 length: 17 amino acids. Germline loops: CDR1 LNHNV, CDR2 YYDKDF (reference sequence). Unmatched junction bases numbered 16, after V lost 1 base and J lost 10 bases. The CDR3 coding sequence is TGTGCCACCAGCAGAGGCCTAGTCCCCGGGAGGTCAGGAGAGCAGTTCTTC. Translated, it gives CATSRGLVPGRSGEQFF.

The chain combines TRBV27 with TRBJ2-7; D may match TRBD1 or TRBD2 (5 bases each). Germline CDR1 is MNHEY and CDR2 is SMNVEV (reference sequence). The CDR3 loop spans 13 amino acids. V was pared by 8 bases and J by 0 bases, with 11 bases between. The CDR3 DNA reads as TGTGCCAGCTCGGGACCGGACTCCTACGAGCAGTACTTC. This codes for CASSGPDSYEQYF.

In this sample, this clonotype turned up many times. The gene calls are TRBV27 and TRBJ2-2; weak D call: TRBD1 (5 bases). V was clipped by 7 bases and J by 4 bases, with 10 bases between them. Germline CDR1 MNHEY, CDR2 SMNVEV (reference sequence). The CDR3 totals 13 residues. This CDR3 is CASMQGITGELFF. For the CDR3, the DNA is TGTGCCAGCATGCAGGGAATCACCGGGGAGCTGTTTTTT.

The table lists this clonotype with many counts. The CDR3 nucleotides are TGCGCCAGCAGCTTACGGACAGGGAGAGGTAATGAGCAGTTCTTC. It specifies CASSLRTGRGNEQFF. This rearrangement joins TRBV5-1 to TRBJ2-1; 8 nucleotides line up with TRBD1. This CDR3 contains 15 residues. V was clipped by 2 bases and J by 7 bases; unmatched bases: 8. The germline V gene has CDR1 SGHRS and CDR2 YFSETQ.

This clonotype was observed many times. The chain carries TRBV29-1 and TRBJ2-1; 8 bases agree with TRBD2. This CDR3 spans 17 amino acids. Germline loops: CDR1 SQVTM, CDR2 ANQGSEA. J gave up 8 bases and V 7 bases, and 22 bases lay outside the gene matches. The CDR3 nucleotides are TGCAGCGCCCCCGGGACTGGGACTAGACGAAGGGAGTATGAGCAGTTCTTC. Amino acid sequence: CSAPGTGTRRREYEQFF.

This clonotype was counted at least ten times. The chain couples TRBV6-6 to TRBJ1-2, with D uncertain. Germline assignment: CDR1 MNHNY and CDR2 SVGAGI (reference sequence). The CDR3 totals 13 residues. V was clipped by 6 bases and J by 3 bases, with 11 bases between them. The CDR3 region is CASRPVSHYGYTF. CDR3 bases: TGTGCCAGCAGGCCTGTTTCTCACTATGGCTACACCTTC.

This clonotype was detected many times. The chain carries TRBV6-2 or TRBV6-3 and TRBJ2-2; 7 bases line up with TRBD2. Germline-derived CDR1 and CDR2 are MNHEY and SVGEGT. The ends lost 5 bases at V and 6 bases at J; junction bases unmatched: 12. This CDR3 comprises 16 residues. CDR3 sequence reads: CASSPRRLAVAGELFF. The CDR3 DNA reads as TGTGCCAGCAGTCCGCGTAGGCTAGCGGTGGCCGGGGAGCTGTTTTTT.

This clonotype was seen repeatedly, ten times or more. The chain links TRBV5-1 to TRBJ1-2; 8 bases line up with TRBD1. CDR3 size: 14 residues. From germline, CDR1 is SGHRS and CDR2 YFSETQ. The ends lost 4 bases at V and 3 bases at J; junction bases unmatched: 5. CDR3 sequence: CASSQGQGHYGYTF. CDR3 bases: TGCGCCAGCAGCCAAGGACAGGGCCACTATGGCTACACCTTC.

The CDR3 sequence is CASSQVGRSEHGYTF. Here the CDR3 DNA reads TGCGCCAGCAGCCAAGTGGGTAGATCGGAGCATGGCTACACCTTC. The gene calls are TRBV4-3 and TRBJ1-2; D is undetermined. This CDR3 is built from 15 residues. The germline CDR1 and CDR2 sequences are LGHNA and YSLEER. V was clipped by 1 base and J by 6 bases, with 15 bases between them.

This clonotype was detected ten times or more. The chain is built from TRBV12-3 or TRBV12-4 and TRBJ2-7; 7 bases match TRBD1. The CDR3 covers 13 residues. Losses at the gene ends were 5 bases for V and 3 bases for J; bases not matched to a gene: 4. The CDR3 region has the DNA TGTGCCAGCAGTCCCCCAGGGGGCTACGAGCAGTACTTC. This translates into CASSPPGGYEQYF.

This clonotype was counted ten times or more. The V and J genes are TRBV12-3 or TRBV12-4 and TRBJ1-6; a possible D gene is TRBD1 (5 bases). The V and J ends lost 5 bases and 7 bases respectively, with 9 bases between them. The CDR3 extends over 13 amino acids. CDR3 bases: TGTGCCAGCAGTAGGGGCAGCAATTCACCCCTCCACTTT. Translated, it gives CASSRGSNSPLHF.

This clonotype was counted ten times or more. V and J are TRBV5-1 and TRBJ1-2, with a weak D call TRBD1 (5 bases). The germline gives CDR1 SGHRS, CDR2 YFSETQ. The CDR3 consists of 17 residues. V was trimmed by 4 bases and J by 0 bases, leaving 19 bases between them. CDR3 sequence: CASSSAPFDSANYGYTF. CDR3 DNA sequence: TGCGCCAGCAGCAGCGCACCCTTCGACAGCGCTAACTATGGCTACACCTTC.

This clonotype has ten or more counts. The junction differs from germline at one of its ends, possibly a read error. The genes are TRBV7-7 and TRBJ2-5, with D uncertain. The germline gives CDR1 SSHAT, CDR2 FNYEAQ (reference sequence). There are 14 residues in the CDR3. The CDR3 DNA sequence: TGTGCTAGCAGCCTCCGAGCCATACAAGAGACCCAGTACTTC. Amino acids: CASSLRAIQETQYF.

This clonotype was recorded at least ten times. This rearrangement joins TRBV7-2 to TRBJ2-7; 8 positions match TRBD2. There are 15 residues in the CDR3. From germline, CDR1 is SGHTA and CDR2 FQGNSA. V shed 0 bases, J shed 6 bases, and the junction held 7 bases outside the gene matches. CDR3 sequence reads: CASSLASGAQGEQYF. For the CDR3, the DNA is TGTGCCAGCAGCTTAGCTAGCGGGGCCCAGGGCGAGCAGTACTTC.

In DNA, the CDR3 is TGTGCCAGCAGCTTAAGCGGACAGAGCTCCTACGAGCAGTACTTC. It specifies CASSLSGQSSYEQYF. V is TRBV7-9 and J is TRBJ2-7; maybe TRBD1 (6 bases). Trimming left V 2 bases short and J 0 bases short, with 11 bases between. This CDR3 is built from 15 residues. In germline, CDR1 is SEHNR, CDR2 FQNEAQ (reference sequence).

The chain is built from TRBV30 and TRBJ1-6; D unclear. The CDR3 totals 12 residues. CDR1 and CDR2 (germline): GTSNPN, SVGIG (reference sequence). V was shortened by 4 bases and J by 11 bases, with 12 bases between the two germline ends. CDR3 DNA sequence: TGTGCCTGGAAGGGCCGGACGGCACCCCTCCACTTT. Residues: CAWKGRTAPLHF. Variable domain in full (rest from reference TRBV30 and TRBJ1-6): SQTIHQWPATLVQPVGSPLSLECTVEGTSNPNLYWYRQAAGRGLQLLFYSVGIGQISSEVPQNLSASRPQDRQFILSSKKLLLSDSGFYLCAWKGRTAPLHFGNGTRLTVT.